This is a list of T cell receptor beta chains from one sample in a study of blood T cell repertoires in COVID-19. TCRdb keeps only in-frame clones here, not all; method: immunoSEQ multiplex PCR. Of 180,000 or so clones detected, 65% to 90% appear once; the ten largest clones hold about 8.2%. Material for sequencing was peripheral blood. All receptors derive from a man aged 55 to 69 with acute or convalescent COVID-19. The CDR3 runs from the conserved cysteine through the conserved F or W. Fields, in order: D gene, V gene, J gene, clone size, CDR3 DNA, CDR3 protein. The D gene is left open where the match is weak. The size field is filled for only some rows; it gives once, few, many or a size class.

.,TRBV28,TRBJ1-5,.,TGTGCCAGCAGCCCCGGGGGGGGCAATAGCAATCAGCCCCAGCATTTT,CASSPGGGNSNQPQHF
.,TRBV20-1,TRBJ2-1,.,TGCAGTGCTACAATCGGAGATGAGCAGTTCTTC,CSATIGDEQFF
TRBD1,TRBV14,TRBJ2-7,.,TGTGCCAGCAGCCCCAGGGACAGGCGGCGCCACGAGCAGTACTTC,CASSPRDRRRHEQYF
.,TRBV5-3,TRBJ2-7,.,TGTGCCAGAAGCTTGGGGGCCACGCCCTACGAGCAGTACTTC,CARSLGATPYEQYF
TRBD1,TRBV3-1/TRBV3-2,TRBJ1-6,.,TGTGCCAGCAGCCAAGTTCTGGTACAGGGGGGTTCACCCCTCCACTTT,CASSQVLVQGGSPLHF
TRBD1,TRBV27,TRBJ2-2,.,TGTGCCAGCAGAACCGACGAGGGGGCCCGCCCTCGAGAGCTGTTTTTT,CASRTDEGARPRELFF
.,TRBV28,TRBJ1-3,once,TGTGCCAGCAGTGCCAATCCCCTAGACACCATATATTTT,CASSANPLDTIYF
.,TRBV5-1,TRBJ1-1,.,TGCGCCAGCAGCTCCGGCGGGCCGTATGAAGCTTTCTTT,CASSSGGPYEAFF
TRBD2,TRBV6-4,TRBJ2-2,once,TGTGCCAGCAGTGACTACGGGAGGGCCGGCGGGGAGCTGTTTTTT,CASSDYGRAGGELFF
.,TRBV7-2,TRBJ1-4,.,TGTGCCAGCAGCTTCCCGGACAGCGTGGCTAATGAAAAACTGTTTTTT,CASSFPDSVANEKLFF
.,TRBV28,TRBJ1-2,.,TGTGCCAGCTTTAGAATCGGCTATGGCTACACCTTC,CASFRIGYGYTF
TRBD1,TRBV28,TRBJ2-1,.,TGTGCCAGCAGCCCGACAGGGTTATACAATGAGCAGTTCTTC,CASSPTGLYNEQFF
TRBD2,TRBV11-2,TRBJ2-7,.,TGTGCCAGCAGCTTAGGGGCTAGCGGAGTTCCCTACGAGCAGTACTTC,CASSLGASGVPYEQYF
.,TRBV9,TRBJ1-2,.,TGTGCCAGCAGTGGCCCGGGGGGCTACACCTTC,CASSGPGGYTF
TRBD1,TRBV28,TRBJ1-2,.,TGTGCCAGCAGTACACCGGGACAGGGGGCGTATGGCTACACCTTC,CASSTPGQGAYGYTF
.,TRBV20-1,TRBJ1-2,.,TGCAGTGCTAGAGCCTACTATGGCTACACCTTC,CSARAYYGYTF
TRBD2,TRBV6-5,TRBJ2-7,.,TGTGCCACCTCTGGTAGGGTAGCGGGAGAGGTCGAGCAGTACTTC,CATSGRVAGEVEQYF
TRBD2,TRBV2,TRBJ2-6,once,TGTGCCAGCGCACGTTCTCCGTCGGGGGGAAACGGGGCCAACGTCCTGACTTTC,CASARSPSGGNGANVLTF
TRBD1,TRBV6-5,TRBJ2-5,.,TGTGCCAGCAGTTACTCGGCAGGGGGATCAGAGACCCAGTACTTC,CASSYSAGGSETQYF
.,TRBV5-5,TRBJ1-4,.,TGTGCCAGCAGCCCGATACCGGGGTTTGAAAAACTGTTTTTT,CASSPIPGFEKLFF
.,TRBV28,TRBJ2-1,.,TGTGCCAGCAGTCAAATCTACCCACCACGGGACAATGAGCAGTTCTTC,CASSQIYPPRDNEQFF
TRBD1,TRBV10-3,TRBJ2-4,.,TGTGCCATTAGCTCGCAGGGGGCATCGGACATTCAGTACTTC,CAISSQGASDIQYF
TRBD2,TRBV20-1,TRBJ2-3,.,TGCAGTGCTAGTCGTCTAGCGGGCAACACAGATACGCAGTATTTT,CSASRLAGNTDTQYF
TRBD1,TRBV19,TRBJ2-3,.,TGTGCCAGTAGGACAGGGGTCACAGATACGCAGTATTTT,CASRTGVTDTQYF